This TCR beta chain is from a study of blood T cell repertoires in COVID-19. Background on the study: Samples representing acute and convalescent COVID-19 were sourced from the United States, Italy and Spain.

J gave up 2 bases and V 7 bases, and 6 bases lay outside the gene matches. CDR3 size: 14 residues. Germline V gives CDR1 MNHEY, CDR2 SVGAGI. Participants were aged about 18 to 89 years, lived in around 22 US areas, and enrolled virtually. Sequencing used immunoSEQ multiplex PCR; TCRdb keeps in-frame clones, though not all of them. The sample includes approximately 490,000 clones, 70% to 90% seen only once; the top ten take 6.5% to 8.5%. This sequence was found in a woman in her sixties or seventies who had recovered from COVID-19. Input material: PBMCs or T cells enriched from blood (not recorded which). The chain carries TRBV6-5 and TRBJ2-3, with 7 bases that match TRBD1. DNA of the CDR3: TGTGCCAGCAACCGACAGGGTGTCACAGATACGCAGTATTTT. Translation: CASNRQGVTDTQYF.